This T cell receptor (beta chain) derives from a study of Ad26.COV2.S vaccination and SARS-CoV-2 variants. Repertoires were generated with immunoSEQ multiplex PCR, while TCRdb's copy carries only in-frame clones and drops some. The sample has roughly 380,000 clones; roughly 84% are singletons. Sample treatment: roughly 18 received Ad26.COV2.S at low or high dose, single or two shots; about 5 received placebo; per-sample allocation not given. Day 63 after the first injection of vaccine or placebo was the sampling time. V was shortened by 3 bases and J by 5 bases, with 8 bases between the two germline ends. The germline V gene encodes CDR1 SEHNR and CDR2 FQNEAQ (reference sequence). CDR3 size: 12 residues.

Material: peripheral blood, obtained in a trial of Ad26.COV2.S vaccine versus placebo. The chain is built from TRBV7-9 and TRBJ2-7; D unresolved. The sequence derives from a person between 18 and 59 years old who received the Ad26.COV2.S COVID-19 vaccine or a placebo. CDR3 amino acids: CASSFQADEQYF. The CDR3 DNA sequence: TGTGCCAGCAGCTTCCAGGCCGACGAGCAGTACTTC.